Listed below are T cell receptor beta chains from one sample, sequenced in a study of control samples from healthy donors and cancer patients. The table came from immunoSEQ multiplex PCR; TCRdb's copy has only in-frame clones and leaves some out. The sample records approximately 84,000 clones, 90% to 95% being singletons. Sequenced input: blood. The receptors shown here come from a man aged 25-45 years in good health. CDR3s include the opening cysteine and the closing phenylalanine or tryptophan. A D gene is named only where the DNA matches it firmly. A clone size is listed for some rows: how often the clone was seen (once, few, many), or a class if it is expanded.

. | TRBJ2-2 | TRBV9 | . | CASSVAVTSGELFF | TGTGCCAGCAGCGTAGCTGTCACATCTGGGGAGCTGTTTTTT
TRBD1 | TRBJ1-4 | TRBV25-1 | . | CATGTATGANEKLFF | TGTGCCACCGGGACAGCGACTGGGGCTAATGAAAAACTGTTTTTT
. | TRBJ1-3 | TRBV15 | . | CATSNRENTIYF | TGTGCCACCAGTAACAGGGAAAACACCATATATTTT
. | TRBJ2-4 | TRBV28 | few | CASSPTMALENIQYF | TGTGCCAGCAGTCCCACTATGGCCCTAGAGAACATTCAGTACTTC
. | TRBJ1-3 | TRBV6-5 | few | CASSLTPGRNTIYF | TGTGCCAGCAGTCTTACCCCCGGGAGAAACACCATATATTTT
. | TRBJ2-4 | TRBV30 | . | CAWSVTSSIQYF | TGTGCCTGGAGTGTAACTAGCAGCATTCAGTACTTC
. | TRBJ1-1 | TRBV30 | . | CAWSIGVTEAFF | TGTGCCTGGAGTATAGGGGTTACTGAAGCTTTCTTT
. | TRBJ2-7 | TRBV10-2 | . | CASSESGLEQYF | TGCGCCAGCAGTGAGTCCGGGCTCGAGCAGTACTTC
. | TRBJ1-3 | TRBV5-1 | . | CASSLERFIPDGNTIYF | TGCGCCAGCAGCTTGGAGCGCTTTATACCAGATGGAAACACCATATATTTT
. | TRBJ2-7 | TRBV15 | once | CATSRLGVGEQYF | TGTGCCACCAGCAGATTGGGAGTGGGCGAGCAGTACTTC
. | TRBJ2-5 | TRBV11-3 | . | CASSWGPQETQYF | TGTGCCAGCAGCTGGGGTCCTCAAGAGACCCAGTACTTC
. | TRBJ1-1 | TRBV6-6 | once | CASRTASLAAFF | TGTGCCAGTAGGACGGCGTCCCTCGCTGCTTTCTTT
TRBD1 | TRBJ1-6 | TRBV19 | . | CASSIDRGPGSPLHF | TGTGCCAGTAGTATAGATAGGGGGCCGGGATCACCCCTCCACTTT
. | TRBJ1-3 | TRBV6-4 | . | CASSDSKACSGNTIYF | TGTGCCAGCAGTGACTCAAAGGCCTGCTCTGGAAACACCATATATTTT
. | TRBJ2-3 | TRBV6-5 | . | CASSYSRGTDTQYF | TGTGCCAGCAGTTACTCCCGGGGCACAGATACGCAGTATTTT
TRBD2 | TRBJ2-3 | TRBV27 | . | CASSFKMSSGGVDTQYF | TGTGCCAGCAGTTTTAAGATGTCTAGCGGGGGGGTTGATACGCAGTATTTT
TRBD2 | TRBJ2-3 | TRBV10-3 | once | CAIRFGGSGRAGTDTQYF | TGTGCCATCAGGTTCGGAGGTAGCGGGAGGGCCGGGACAGATACGCAGTATTTT
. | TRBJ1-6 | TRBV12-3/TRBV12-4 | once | CASSTGDSPLHF | TGTGCCAGCAGTACGGGAGATTCACCCCTCCACTTT
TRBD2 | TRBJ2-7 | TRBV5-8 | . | CASNHLAGGAYEQYF | TGTGCCAGCAACCATTTAGCGGGAGGGGCCTACGAGCAGTACTTC
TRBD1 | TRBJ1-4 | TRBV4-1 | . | CASSQAGTGREKLFF | TGCGCCAGCAGCCAAGCCGGGACAGGGAGAGAAAAACTGTTTTTT
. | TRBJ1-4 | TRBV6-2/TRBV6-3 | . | CASSSIRGHQEKLFF | TGTGCCAGCAGTTCAATCAGGGGCCACCAGGAAAAACTGTTTTTT
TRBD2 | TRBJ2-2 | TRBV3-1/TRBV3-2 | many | CASSQDWGGDYTGELFF | TGTGCCAGCAGCCAAGATTGGGGGGGAGACTACACCGGGGAGCTGTTTTTT
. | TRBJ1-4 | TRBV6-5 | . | CASSQGLPTEKLFF | TGTGCCAGCAGCCAGGGTCTCCCCACTGAAAAACTGTTTTTT
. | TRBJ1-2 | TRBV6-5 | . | CASSYSPQQDGYTF | TGTGCCAGCAGTTACTCGCCGCAGCAAGATGGCTACACCTTC
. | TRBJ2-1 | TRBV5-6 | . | CASSLYDRTNNEQFF | TGTGCCAGCAGCTTATACGACAGGACTAACAATGAGCAGTTCTTC
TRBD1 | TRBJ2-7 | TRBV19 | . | CASSIGRGSSYEQYF | TGTGCCAGTAGTATCGGCAGGGGGAGCTCCTACGAGCAGTACTTC
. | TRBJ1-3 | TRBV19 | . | CALSGPAGNTIYF | TGTGCCTTATCAGGGCCCGCTGGAAACACCATATATTTT
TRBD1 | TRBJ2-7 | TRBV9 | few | CASSPTGTEYEQYF | TGTGCCAGCAGCCCCACCGGGACAGAGTACGAGCAGTACTTC
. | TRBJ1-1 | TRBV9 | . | CASSVEVRETEAFF | TGTGCCAGCAGCGTAGAGGTCCGGGAGACTGAAGCTTTCTTT
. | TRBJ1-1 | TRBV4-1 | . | CASSPRHSLNTEAFF | TGCGCCAGCAGCCCCCGGCATAGCCTGAACACTGAAGCTTTCTTT
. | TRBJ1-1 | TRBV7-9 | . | CASSFGVTGEGTEAFF | TGTGCCAGCAGCTTCGGCGTGACAGGTGAAGGGACTGAAGCTTTCTTT
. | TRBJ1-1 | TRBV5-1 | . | CASSLRDWGLGDAFF | TGCGCCAGCAGCTTGAGGGATTGGGGCCTGGGTGACGCTTTCTTT
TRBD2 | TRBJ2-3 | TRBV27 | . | CASSLPWTSGKLDTQYF | TGTGCCAGCAGTTTACCGTGGACTAGCGGGAAGTTAGATACGCAGTATTTT
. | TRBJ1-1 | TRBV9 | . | CASSPPGGSTEAFF | TGTGCCAGCAGCCCTCCGGGGGGGTCCACTGAAGCTTTCTTT